A single sample gave rise to the 8 T cell receptor beta chains below, sequenced in a study of blood T cell repertoires in COVID-19. Profiled with immunoSEQ multiplex PCR; TCRdb holds only in-frame clones, not every one. Among some 370,000 clones listed, roughly 86% were seen once. The source material was peripheral blood. The receptor source for this set is a woman younger than 45 with COVID-19, enrolled during active disease.

The CDR3 DNA sequence: TGTGCCATCAGTGAGAATGACAGGGACTATGGCTACACCTTC. The encoded protein is CAISENDRDYGYTF. This chain uses TRBV10-3 with TRBJ1-2; 7 nucleotides align to TRBD1. The CDR3 totals 14 residues. The trim removed 2 bases at V and 3 bases at J, leaving 3 bases unmatched. Per the germline V gene, CDR1 is ENHRY and CDR2 is SYGVKD.

The rearrangement links TRBV28 to TRBJ2-5, with TRBD2 identical over 10 bases. Germline V gene lookup returns CDR1 MDHEN and CDR2 SYDVKM. The J segment lost 5 bases and the V segment lost 6 bases, leaving 9 bases of the junction unmatched. This CDR3 has 15 residues. CDR3 region: CASRLEAGGPETQYF. Here the CDR3 DNA reads TGTGCCAGCAGGCTAGAAGCGGGAGGGCCGGAGACCCAGTACTTC. The full variable domain, in which reference TRBV28 and TRBJ2-5 provide the parts outside the CDR3, is DVKVTQSSRYLVKRTGEKVFLECVQDMDHENMFWYRQDPGLGLRLIYFSYDVKMKEKGDIPEGYSVSREKKERFSLILESASTNQTSMYLCASRLEAGGPETQYFGPGTRLLVL.

This clone was seen a single time. This chain uses TRBV2 with TRBJ2-7, with 12 bases matching TRBD2. CDR3 length: 14 amino acids. Unmatched junction bases numbered 3, after V lost 7 bases and J lost 2 bases. Germline assignment: CDR1 SNHLY and CDR2 FYNNEI. The CDR3 DNA follows: TGTGCCAGCACTTCTAGCGGGAGGGCCTACGAGCAGTACTTC. Amino acid sequence: CASTSSGRAYEQYF.

The chain combines TRBV6-5 with TRBJ2-7; 8 bases are a match to TRBD2. The CDR3 is 16 residues long. Germline assignment: CDR1 MNHEY and CDR2 SVGAGI. Trimming at V came to 1 base and at J to 4 bases, leaving 9 bases not matched to a gene. CDR3 residues: CASSYYPSGSKYEQYF. In DNA, the CDR3 is TGTGCCAGCAGTTACTACCCGAGCGGGAGTAAGTACGAGCAGTACTTC.

The chain is built from TRBV11-2 and TRBJ2-1, with D maybe TRBD2 (6 bases). Trimming removed 0 bases at V and 0 bases at J, with 6 bases between. The CDR3 spans 15 residues. Germline V gene sequence: CDR1 SGHAT, CDR2 FQNNGV. This chain's CDR3 is CASSLDGSSYNEQFF. The CDR3 DNA reads as TGTGCCAGCAGCTTAGACGGGAGCTCCTACAATGAGCAGTTCTTC.

The gene calls are TRBV4-3 and TRBJ1-5; D perhaps matches TRBD1 (6 bases). The CDR3 has 16 residues. Germline V gene lookup returns CDR1 LGHNA and CDR2 YSLEER. Trimming shortened V by 0 bases and J by 4 bases, and 13 bases separated the two germline ends. Written as DNA, the CDR3 is TGCGCCAGCAGCCAAGATAACTGGCAGGGGAATCAGCCCCAGCATTTT. Translated, it gives CASSQDNWQGNQPQHF.

J is TRBJ1-1 and V is TRBV3-1 (or the pseudogene TRBV3-2); D is perhaps TRBD1 (5 bases). CDR3 length equals 14 residues. CDR1 is LGHDT and CDR2 is YNNKEL in the germline V gene (reference sequence). V was pared by 1 base and J by 7 bases, with 13 bases between. The CDR3 sequence: CASSQVRFQGEAFF. CDR3 nucleotides: TGTGCCAGCAGCCAAGTCCGTTTCCAGGGTGAAGCTTTCTTT.

The rearrangement uses TRBV19 and TRBJ2-1, with 8 bases fitting TRBD2. The CDR3 runs 15 residues. J gave up 4 bases and V 5 bases, and 7 bases lay outside the gene matches. Germline loops: CDR1 LNHDA, CDR2 SQIVND (reference sequence). CDR3 amino acids: CASSPRRGRYNEQFF. DNA for the CDR3: TGTGCCAGTAGTCCCCGCCGCGGGAGGTACAATGAGCAGTTCTTC.